This T cell receptor (beta chain) is drawn from a study of blood T cell repertoires in COVID-19. For the study at large: Material from acute and convalescent COVID-19 was sourced from the United States, Italy and Spain.

A few counts support this clone. Other DNA sequences in this specimen translate into the identical CDR3. V trimming: 5 bases; J trimming: 6 bases; junction bases outside the gene matches: 8. CDR1 and CDR2 (germline): SGHTA, FQGTGA. The CDR3 extends over 15 amino acids. Original processing methods: Reference gene primer amplification gave estimated nucleated cell counts. Profiled with immunoSEQ multiplex PCR; TCRdb holds only in-frame clones, not every one. The V and J calls and clone size are taken from that table; D and trimming were inferred from the DNA. This sample has around 260,000 clones, with 70% to 90% found just once.

The chain has TRBV7-3 and TRBJ2-1; 9 positions match TRBD1. The TCR comes from a man aged 18 to 30 with active or convalescent COVID-19. The sequencing input was peripheral blood. The CDR3 region has the DNA TGTGCCAGCAGCCTGGGACAGGGAACAGGCAATGAGCAGTTCTTC. Translation gives CASSLGQGTGNEQFF.